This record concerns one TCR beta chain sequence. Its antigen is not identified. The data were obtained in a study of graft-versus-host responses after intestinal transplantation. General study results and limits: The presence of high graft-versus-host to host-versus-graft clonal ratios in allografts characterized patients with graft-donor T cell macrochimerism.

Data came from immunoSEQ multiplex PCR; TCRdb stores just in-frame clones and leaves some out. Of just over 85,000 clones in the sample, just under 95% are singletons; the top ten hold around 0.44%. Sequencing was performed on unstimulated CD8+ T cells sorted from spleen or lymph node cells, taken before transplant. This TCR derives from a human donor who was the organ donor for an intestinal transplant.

CDR3 region: CASISNGGNTEAFF. The CDR3 nucleotides are TGTGCCAGCATCTCAAACGGTGGGAACACTGAAGCTTTCTTT. The chain is built from TRBV6-6 and TRBJ1-1; D remains ambiguous. Germline lookup yields CDR1 MNHNY and CDR2 SVGAGI (reference sequence). The CDR3 covers 14 residues. V lost 7 bases, J lost 1 base, and 13 bases lay in between.